This paragraph reports one T cell receptor beta chain. The antigen remains unidentified. Libraries were prepared by immunoSEQ multiplex PCR; TCRdb keeps only in-frame clonotypes and omits some of them. The sample records over 95,000 clones, around 89% being singletons. Researchers grouped second doses given at about 4 or about 12 weeks into one pool. CDR3 length equals 13 residues. CDR1 and CDR2 (germline): MNHNY, SVGAGI (reference sequence). The V end lost 2 bases, the J end lost 3 bases, and 8 bases lay between the germline ends. The data were obtained in a study of T cell responses to AZD1222 COVID-19 vaccine. Study observations and caveats: Two doses of AZD1222 preceded a rise in Spike-specific TCR breadth and depth. Spike-wide vaccine-associated CD4 TCRs dominated at 160-218 and 743-854. Clonal diversity was possibly underestimated, and white British individuals and females predominated among donors.

This sequence originates from an adult who received the AZD1222 COVID-19 vaccine. The material sequenced was peripheral blood, taken 28 days after the second AZD1222 dose. This sequence joins TRBV6-6 and TRBJ2-7; D call uncertain. In DNA form, the CDR3 reads TGTGCCAGCAGTTACGACGTCCGCTACGAGCAGTACTTC. Protein: CASSYDVRYEQYF.